This is a list of T cell receptor beta chains from one sample in a study of blood T cell repertoires in COVID-19. This table comes from immunoSEQ multiplex PCR, and its TCRdb copy is limited to in-frame clones, with some not included. The profile covers hundreds of thousands of clones, with approximately 90% appearing a single time and around 0.84% taken by the ten largest. The sequencing sample was made of peripheral blood. All receptors come from a man aged 55-75 years with COVID-19, enrolled during active disease. Both conserved end residues are part of each CDR3.

J | V | CDR3
TRBJ2-7 | TRBV21-1 | CASSKRNKRTGTGQNEQYF
TRBJ2-2 | TRBV18 | CASSPRPIAGGPDTGELFF
TRBJ2-6 | TRBV19 | CASSIAPGQGPGANVLTF
TRBJ1-5 | TRBV7-2 | CASSLTTQGARQPQHF
TRBJ1-2 | TRBV30 | CAWTQLNRYGYTF
TRBJ2-7 | TRBV4-3 | CASSQLLASEQYF
TRBJ2-1 | TRBV12-3/TRBV12-4 | CASSLTGGNEQFF
TRBJ2-2 | TRBV7-2 | CASRDWVNTGELFF
TRBJ2-6 | TRBV7-3 | CASSPGGSGANVLTF
TRBJ1-4 | TRBV5-4 | CASSSDRGSNEKLFF
TRBJ1-4 | TRBV5-1 | CASSTGVGEKLFF
TRBJ2-2 | TRBV27 | CASSLSRNRGTGELFF
TRBJ1-2 | TRBV6-1 | CASSEAGGYGYTF
TRBJ2-6 | TRBV5-1 | CASSPQGNSGANVLTF
TRBJ2-1 | TRBV5-1 | CASRKGGGASSYNEQFF
TRBJ2-2 | TRBV9 | CASSVRTETNTGELFF
TRBJ1-2 | TRBV5-1 | CASSDRGLNYGYTF
TRBJ2-1 | TRBV6-5 | CASSYATVSYNEQFF
TRBJ1-5 | TRBV2 | CASSGDFNQPQHF
TRBJ1-1 | TRBV19 | CASSIGGTVNTEAFF
TRBJ2-1 | TRBV2 | CASSEDRGLGYNEQFF
TRBJ1-1 | TRBV3-1/TRBV3-2 | CASSQAGNTEAFF
TRBJ1-2 | TRBV7-3 | CASSSGPGGRGYTF
TRBJ2-7 | TRBV3-1/TRBV3-2 | CASSPGPPYEQYF
TRBJ1-2 | TRBV7-9 | CASSLDREYGYTF
TRBJ2-2 | TRBV19 | CASSIQGNTGELFF
TRBJ1-1 | TRBV4-1 | CASSPGVNTEAFF
TRBJ1-1 | TRBV18 | CASSQGTANTEAFF
TRBJ2-3 | TRBV5-4 | CASSLGTSGGSTDTQYF
TRBJ1-1 | TRBV19 | CATRDGTGRYMNTEAFF
TRBJ2-7 | TRBV10-3 | CAISATGGAYEQYF
TRBJ2-7 | TRBV28 | CASSLLADEQYF
TRBJ1-1 | TRBV7-9 | CASSREGGALTRAFF
TRBJ2-1 | TRBV27 | CASSYRGNEQFF
TRBJ2-2 | TRBV5-6 | CASSLVAPGTGSPGELFF
TRBJ1-5 | TRBV7-3 | CARQGGAALNSNQPQHF
TRBJ1-5 | TRBV10-3 | CAISEGAASANQPQHF
TRBJ1-4 | TRBV18 | CASSQRGANEKLFF
TRBJ2-2 | TRBV5-4 | CASSPGSMNTGELFF
TRBJ2-7 | TRBV3-1/TRBV3-2 | CASSQGLAGTYEQYF
TRBJ1-1 | TRBV19 | CASSLAGLNTEAFF
TRBJ1-1 | TRBV7-3 | CASSLNSLNTEAFF
TRBJ2-2 | TRBV7-7 | CASSSVGQPAGELFF
TRBJ1-5 | TRBV7-9 | CASSFDNGGNQPQHF
TRBJ2-3 | TRBV15 | CATSSGSGGAREDTQYF
TRBJ1-1 | TRBV27 | CASSLLGKGVNTEAFF
TRBJ1-1 | TRBV10-3 | CAISESAGRGDTEAFF
TRBJ2-1 | TRBV27 | CASSPLSTRYNEQFF
TRBJ1-4 | TRBV29-1 | CSVGQGANEKLFF
TRBJ1-2 | TRBV19 | CASSIQGQGNYGYTF
TRBJ1-1 | TRBV19 | CASSIGGQGQGKAFF
TRBJ2-3 | TRBV5-6 | CASSYAILAGGDTQYF
TRBJ1-1 | TRBV5-1 | CASSPGQGATEAFF
TRBJ2-3 | TRBV19 | CATQGWGLTETDTQYF